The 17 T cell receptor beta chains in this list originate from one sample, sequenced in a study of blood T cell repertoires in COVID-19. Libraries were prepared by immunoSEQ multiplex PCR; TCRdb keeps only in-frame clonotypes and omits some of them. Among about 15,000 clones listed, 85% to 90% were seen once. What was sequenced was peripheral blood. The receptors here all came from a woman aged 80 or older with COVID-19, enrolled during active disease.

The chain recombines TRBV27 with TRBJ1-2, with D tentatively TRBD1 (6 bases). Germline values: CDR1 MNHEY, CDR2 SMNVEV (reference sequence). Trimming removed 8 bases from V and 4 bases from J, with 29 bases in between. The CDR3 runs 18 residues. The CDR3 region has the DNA TGTGCCAGCGGGGGCCCTCCCGGGGTTCGAGCAGCGGCCTATGGCTACACCTTC. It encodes CASGGPPGVRAAAYGYTF.

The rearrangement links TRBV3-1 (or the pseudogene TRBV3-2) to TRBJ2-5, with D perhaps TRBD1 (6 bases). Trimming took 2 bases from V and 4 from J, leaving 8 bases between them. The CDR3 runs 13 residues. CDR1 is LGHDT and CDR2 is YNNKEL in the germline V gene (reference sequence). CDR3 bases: TGTGCCAGCAGCCAAACAGGGACAGAGACCCAGTACTTC. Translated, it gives CASSQTGTETQYF.

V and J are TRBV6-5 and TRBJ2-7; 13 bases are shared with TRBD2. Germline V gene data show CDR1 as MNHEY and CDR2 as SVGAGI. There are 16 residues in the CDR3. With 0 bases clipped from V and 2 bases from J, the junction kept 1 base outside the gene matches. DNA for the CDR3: TGTGCCAGCAGTTACTCCGGACTAGCGGGAGCCTACGAGCAGTACTTC. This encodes CASSYSGLAGAYEQYF.

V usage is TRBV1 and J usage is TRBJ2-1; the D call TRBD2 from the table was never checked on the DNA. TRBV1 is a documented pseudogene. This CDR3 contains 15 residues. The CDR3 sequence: CTSRQLAGVNNEQFF. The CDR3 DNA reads TGCACCAGCAGACAACTAGCGGGGGTTAACAATGAGCAGTTCTTC.

The CDR3 region has the DNA TGTGCCAGCAGTTCAAGGGGGACGGTACCCTGGGAGACCCAGTACTTC. Residues: CASSSRGTVPWETQYF. The chain has TRBV27 and TRBJ2-5; D is perhaps TRBD1 (6 bases). V shed 4 bases and J shed 5 bases, with 20 bases lying between them. Germline-derived CDR1 and CDR2 are MNHEY and SMNVEV (reference sequence). This CDR3 has 16 amino acids.

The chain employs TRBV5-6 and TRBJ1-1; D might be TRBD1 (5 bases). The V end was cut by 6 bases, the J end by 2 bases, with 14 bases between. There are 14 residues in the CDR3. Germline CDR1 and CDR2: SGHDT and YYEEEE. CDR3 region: CASTTAQGNTEAFF. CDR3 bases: TGTGCCAGCACCACGGCCCAGGGAAACACTGAAGCTTTCTTT.

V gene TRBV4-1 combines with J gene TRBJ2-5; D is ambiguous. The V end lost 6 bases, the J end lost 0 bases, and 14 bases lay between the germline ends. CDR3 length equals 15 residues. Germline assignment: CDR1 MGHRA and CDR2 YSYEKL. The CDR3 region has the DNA TGCGCCAGCAGTCGGATCGGGTTGGACCAAGAGACCCAGTACTTC. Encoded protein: CASSRIGLDQETQYF.

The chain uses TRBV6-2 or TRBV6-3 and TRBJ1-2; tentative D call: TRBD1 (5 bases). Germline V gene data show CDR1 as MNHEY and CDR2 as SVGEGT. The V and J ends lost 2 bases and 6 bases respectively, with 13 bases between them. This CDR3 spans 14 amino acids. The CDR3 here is CASSYISGSHGYTF. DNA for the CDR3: TGTGCCAGCAGTTACATTTCAGGGTCTCATGGCTACACCTTC.

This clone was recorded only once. The CDR3: CASRPQGEVGNQPQHF. DNA of the CDR3: TGTGCCAGCAGACCCCAGGGGGAGGTAGGCAATCAGCCCCAGCATTTT. The chain carries TRBV6-6 and TRBJ1-5; 7 nucleotides line up with TRBD1. J gave up 2 bases and V 6 bases, and 10 bases lay outside the gene matches. The germline V gene encodes CDR1 MNHNY and CDR2 SVGAGI (reference sequence). The CDR3 is 16 amino acids.

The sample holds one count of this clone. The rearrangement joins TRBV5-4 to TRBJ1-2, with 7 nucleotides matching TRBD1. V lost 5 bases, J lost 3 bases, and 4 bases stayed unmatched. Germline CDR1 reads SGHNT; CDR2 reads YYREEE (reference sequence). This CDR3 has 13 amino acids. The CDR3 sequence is CASSQGGDYGYTF. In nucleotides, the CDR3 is TGTGCCAGCAGTCAAGGGGGCGACTATGGCTACACCTTC. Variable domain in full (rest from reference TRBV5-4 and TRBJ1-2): ETGVTQSPTHLIKTRGQQVTLRCSSQSGHNTVSWYQQALGQGPQFIFQYYREEENGRGNFPPRFSGLQFPNYSSELNVNALELDDSALYLCASSQGGDYGYTFGSGTRLTVV.

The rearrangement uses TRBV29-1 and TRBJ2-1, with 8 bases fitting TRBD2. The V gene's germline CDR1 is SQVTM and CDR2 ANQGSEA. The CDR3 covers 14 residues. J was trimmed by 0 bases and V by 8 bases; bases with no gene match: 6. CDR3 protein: CSILAGSSYNEQFF. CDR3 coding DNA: TGCAGCATCTTAGCGGGAAGCTCCTACAATGAGCAGTTCTTC.

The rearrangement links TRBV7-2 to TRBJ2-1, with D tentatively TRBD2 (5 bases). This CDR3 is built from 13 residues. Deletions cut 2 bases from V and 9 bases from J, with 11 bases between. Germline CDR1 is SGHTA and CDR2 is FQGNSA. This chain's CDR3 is CASSLFTRTEQFF. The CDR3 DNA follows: TGTGCCAGCAGCTTATTCACTAGGACTGAGCAGTTCTTC.

CDR3 sequence: CASSSTGFYTEAFF. The CDR3 DNA follows: TGTGCCAGCAGCTCGACAGGGTTTTACACTGAAGCTTTCTTT. J is TRBJ1-1 and V is TRBV5-6; TRBD1 agrees at 7 bases. The germline CDR1 and CDR2 sequences are SGHDT and YYEEEE. V lost 3 bases, J lost 3 bases, and 5 bases stayed unmatched. CDR3 length: 14 amino acids.

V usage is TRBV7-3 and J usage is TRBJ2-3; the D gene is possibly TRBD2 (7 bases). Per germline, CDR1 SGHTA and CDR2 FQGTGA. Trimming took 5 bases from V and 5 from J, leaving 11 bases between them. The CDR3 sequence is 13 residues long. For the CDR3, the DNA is TGTGCCAGCAGCCGGGGGGCGGAAGATACGCAGTATTTT. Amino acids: CASSRGAEDTQYF. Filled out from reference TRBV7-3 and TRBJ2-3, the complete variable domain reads GAGVSQTPSNKVTEKGKYVELRCDPISGHTALYWYRQSLGQGPEFLIYFQGTGAADDSGLPNDRFFAVRPEGSVSTLKIQRTERGDSAVYLCASSRGAEDTQYFGPGTRLTVL.

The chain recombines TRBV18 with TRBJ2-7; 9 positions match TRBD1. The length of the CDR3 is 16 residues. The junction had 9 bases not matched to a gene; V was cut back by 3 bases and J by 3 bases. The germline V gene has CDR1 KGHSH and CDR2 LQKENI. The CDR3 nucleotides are TGTGCCAGCTCACCTAAAGGGACAGGGTTTTTCTACGAGCAGTACTTC. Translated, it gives CASSPKGTGFFYEQYF. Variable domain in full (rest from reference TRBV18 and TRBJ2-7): NAGVMQNPRHLVRRRGQEARLRCSPMKGHSHVYWYRQLPEEGLKFMVYLQKENIIDESGMPKERFSAEFPKEGPSILRIQQVVRGDSAAYFCASSPKGTGFFYEQYFGPGTRLTVT.

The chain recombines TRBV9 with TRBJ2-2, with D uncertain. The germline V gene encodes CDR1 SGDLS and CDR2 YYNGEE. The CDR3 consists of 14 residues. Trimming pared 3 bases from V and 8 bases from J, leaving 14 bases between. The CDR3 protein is CASSALTKSGELFF. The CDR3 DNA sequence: TGTGCCAGCAGCGCTTTAACAAAATCAGGGGAGCTGTTTTTT.

CDR3 loop: CASSSLKRHSYGYTF. CDR3 bases: TGTGCCAGCAGCTCCCTCAAGCGCCACTCCTATGGCTACACCTTC. V is TRBV5-6 and J is TRBJ1-2; D is ambiguous. The CDR3 sequence is 15 residues long. The V end lost 3 bases, the J end lost 4 bases, and 16 bases lay between the germline ends. Germline CDR1 reads SGHDT; CDR2 reads YYEEEE.